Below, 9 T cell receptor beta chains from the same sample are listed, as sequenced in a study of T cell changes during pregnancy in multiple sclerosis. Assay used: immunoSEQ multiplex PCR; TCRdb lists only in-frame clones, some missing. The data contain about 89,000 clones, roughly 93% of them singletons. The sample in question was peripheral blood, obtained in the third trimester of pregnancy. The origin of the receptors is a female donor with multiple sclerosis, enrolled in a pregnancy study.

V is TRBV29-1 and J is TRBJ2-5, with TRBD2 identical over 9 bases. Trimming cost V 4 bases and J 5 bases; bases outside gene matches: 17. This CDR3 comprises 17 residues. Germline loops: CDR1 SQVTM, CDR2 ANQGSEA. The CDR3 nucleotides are TGCAGCGTTGTAGTATGGGGGCCGGGACTAGCCGCGGAGACCCAGTACTTC. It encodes CSVVVWGPGLAAETQYF. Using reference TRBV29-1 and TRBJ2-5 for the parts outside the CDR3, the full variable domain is SAVISQKPSRDICQRGTSLTIQCQVDSQVTMMFWYRQQPGQSLTLIATANQGSEATYESGFVIDKFPISRPNLTFSTLTVSNMSPEDSSIYLCSVVVWGPGLAAETQYFGPGTRLLVL.

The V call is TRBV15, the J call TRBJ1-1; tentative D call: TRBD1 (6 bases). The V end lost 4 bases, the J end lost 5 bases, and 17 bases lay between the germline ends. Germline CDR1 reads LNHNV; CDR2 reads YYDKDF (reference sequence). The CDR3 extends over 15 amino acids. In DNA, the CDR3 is TGTGCCACCAGCAAGGGAGGGGGGGCCGGGACTGAAGCTTTCTTT. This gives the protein CATSKGGGAGTEAFF. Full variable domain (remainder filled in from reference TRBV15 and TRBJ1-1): DAMVIQNPRYQVTQFGKPVTLSCSQTLNHNVMYWYQQKSSQAPKLLFHYYDKDFNNEADTPDNFQSRRPNTSFCFLDIRSPGLGDTAMYLCATSKGGGAGTEAFFGQGTRLTVV.

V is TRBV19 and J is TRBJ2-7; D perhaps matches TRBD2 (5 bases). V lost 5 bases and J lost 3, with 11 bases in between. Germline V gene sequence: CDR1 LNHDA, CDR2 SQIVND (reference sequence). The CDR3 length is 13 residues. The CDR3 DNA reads TGTGCCAGTAGTCCCATCGAGGGCTACGAGCAGTACTTC. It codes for CASSPIEGYEQYF. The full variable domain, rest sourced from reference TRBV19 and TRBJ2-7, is DGGITQSPKYLFRKEGQNVTLSCEQNLNHDAMYWYRQDPGQGLRLIYYSQIVNDFQKGDIAEGYSVSREKKESFPLTVTSAQKNPTAFYLCASSPIEGYEQYFGPGTRLTVT.

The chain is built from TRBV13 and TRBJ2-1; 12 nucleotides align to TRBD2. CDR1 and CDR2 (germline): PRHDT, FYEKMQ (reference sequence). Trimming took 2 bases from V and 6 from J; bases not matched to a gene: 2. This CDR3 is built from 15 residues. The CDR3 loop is CASSLLAGGSNEQFF. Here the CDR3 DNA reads TGTGCCAGCAGCTTACTAGCGGGAGGGAGCAATGAGCAGTTCTTC. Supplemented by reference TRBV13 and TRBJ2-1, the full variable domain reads AAGVIQSPRHLIKEKRETATLKCYPIPRHDTVYWYQQGPGQDPQFLISFYEKMQSDKGSIPDRFSAQQFSDYHSELNMSSLELGDSALYFCASSLLAGGSNEQFFGPGTRLTVL.

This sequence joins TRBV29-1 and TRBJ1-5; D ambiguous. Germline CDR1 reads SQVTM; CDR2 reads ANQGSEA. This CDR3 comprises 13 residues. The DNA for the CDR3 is TGCGGACTTGGGCGGTATAGCAATCAGCCCCAGCATTTT. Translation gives CGLGRYSNQPQHF.

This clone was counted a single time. CDR3 nucleotide sequence: TGCGCCAGCAGCCTGGACAGATCAAACACCGGGGAGCTGTTTTTT. Its translation: CASSLDRSNTGELFF. The gene calls are TRBV4-3 and TRBJ2-2; maybe TRBD1 (6 bases). CDR1 and CDR2 from the germline V gene are LGHNA and YSLEER. This CDR3 spans 15 amino acids. Trimming took off 4 bases at V and 2 bases at J, with 11 bases between the two ends.

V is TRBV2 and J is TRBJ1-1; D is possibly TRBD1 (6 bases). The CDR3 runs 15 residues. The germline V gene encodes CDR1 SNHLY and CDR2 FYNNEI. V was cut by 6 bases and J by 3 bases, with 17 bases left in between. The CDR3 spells CASRPQGFGYTEAFF. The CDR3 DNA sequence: TGTGCCAGCAGGCCACAGGGATTTGGGTACACTGAAGCTTTCTTT.

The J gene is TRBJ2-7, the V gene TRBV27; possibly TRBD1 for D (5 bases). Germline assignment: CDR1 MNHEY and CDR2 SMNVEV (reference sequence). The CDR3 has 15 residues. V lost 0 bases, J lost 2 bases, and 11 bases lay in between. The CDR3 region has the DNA TGTGCCAGCAGTTTATCCTACGCAGGGACCTACGAGCAGTACTTC. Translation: CASSLSYAGTYEQYF.

The CDR3 DNA is TGTGCCAGCAGTTTCCCCGGACAGGGTATGTGCTACGAGCAGTACTTC. This translates into CASSFPGQGMCYEQYF. The gene calls are TRBV27 and TRBJ2-7; 8 bases are a match to TRBD1. CDR1 and CDR2 (germline): MNHEY, SMNVEV (reference sequence). There are 16 residues in the CDR3. The junction had 10 bases not matched to a gene; V was cut back by 3 bases and J by 3 bases.